The T cell receptor beta chain described here comes from a study of regulatory T cells in long-lasting Graves disease. For this clonotype: This may arise from a read error, as a much more abundant clone is one base away.

Time point specified: persistent/refractory GD, antithyroid drugs over 5 years with positive TRAb. Construction of the TCR library relied on RNA isolated from PBMCs. From an endocrinology department in Xi'an, China, came the patients. The germline V and J ends were trimmed by 5 bases and 2 bases, with 17 bases remaining between them. Germline-derived CDR1 and CDR2 are MNHEY and SMNVEV (reference sequence). This CDR3 is built from 16 residues. TCR beta libraries were built with iRepertoire HTBI primers and Arm-PCR of CDR3 regions. TCRdb reprocessed the multiplex PCR reads via MiXCR and lists one record per CDR3 protein. Of 360,000 or so distinct CDR3 sequences in the sample, less than 30% were seen once.

The V call is TRBV27, the J call TRBJ2-3; the D gene is possibly TRBD1 (7 bases). This TCR was sampled from a woman in her thirties or forties with Graves disease. Sequences were derived from peripheral blood mononuclear cells (PBMCs), sampled when the disease was refractory, from a patient treated with antithyroid drugs. The CDR3 is CASSPHGRGDTDTQYF. DNA for the CDR3: TGTGCCAGCAGTCCCCATGGCAGGGGGGACACAGATACGCAGTATTTT.